These 20 T cell receptor beta chains came from one sample sequenced in a study of blood T cell repertoires in COVID-19. Sequencing used immunoSEQ multiplex PCR; TCRdb keeps in-frame clones, though not all of them. The data contain about 100,000 clones, around four fifths of them seen just once; the ten biggest clones take up around 29%. The specimen was peripheral blood. The receptors here all came from a man between 65 and 85 years old with active or convalescent COVID-19.

V is TRBV7-6 and J is TRBJ2-3; TRBD2 aligns across 9 bases. The V segment lost 4 bases and the J segment 2 bases; nucleotides outside the gene matches: 4. The CDR3 extends over 15 amino acids. Germline lookup yields CDR1 SGHVS and CDR2 FNYEAQ. This chain's CDR3 is CASSWGGRDTDTQYF. CDR3 DNA: TGTGCCAGCAGCTGGGGCGGGAGGGACACAGATACGCAGTATTTT.

The rearrangement uses TRBV27 and TRBJ2-1; 7 nucleotides align to TRBD2. CDR3 size: 16 residues. Germline CDR1 and CDR2: MNHEY and SMNVEV (reference sequence). V dropped 5 bases and J dropped 9; count of bases not matched to a gene: 16. The DNA for the CDR3 is TGTGCCAGCAGTCCCTTCGGCCGCGGGGGTCCTGGTGAGCAGTTCTTC. Its translation is CASSPFGRGGPGEQFF.

The chain recombines TRBV6-2 or TRBV6-3 with TRBJ1-2; the match to TRBD1 covers 8 bases. Germline V CDR1 and CDR2: MNHEY, SVGEGT. CDR3 length: 12 residues. V shed 5 bases and J 8 bases; nucleotides not matched to a gene: 4. CDR3 in DNA: TGTGCCAGCAGTGCTTCAGGGGGCGGCTACACCTTC. It is translated as CASSASGGGYTF.

The chain joins TRBV7-9 to TRBJ2-6; 11 bases align to TRBD1. Losses at the gene ends were 5 bases for V and 4 bases for J; bases not matched to a gene: 4. Germline V gives CDR1 SEHNR, CDR2 FQNEAQ (reference sequence). The CDR3 is 16 residues long. The CDR3 loop is CASSGQGAPGANVLTF. For the CDR3, the DNA is TGTGCCAGCAGCGGACAGGGGGCGCCGGGGGCCAACGTCCTGACTTTC.

This clone appeared once. The rearrangement links TRBV7-2 to TRBJ2-3; a possible D gene is TRBD1 (6 bases). There are 16 residues in the CDR3. Germline CDR1 is SGHTA and CDR2 is FQGNSA. V lost 5 bases to trimming and J lost 3 bases, with 18 bases between them. The CDR3 DNA reads as TGTGCCAGCAGCCCCAGGTCGACAGGCCGGACAGATACGCAGTATTTT. Protein product: CASSPRSTGRTDTQYF.

The chain employs TRBV4-3 and TRBJ1-5, with D perhaps matching TRBD1 (5 bases). CDR1 and CDR2 from the germline V gene are LGHNA and YSLEER. The germline V and J ends were trimmed by 0 bases and 4 bases, with 7 bases remaining between them. This CDR3 spans 14 amino acids. CDR3 sequence: CASSQDRVNQPQHF. The CDR3 bases are TGCGCCAGCAGCCAAGACAGGGTGAATCAGCCCCAGCATTTT.

The V gene is TRBV3-1 (or the pseudogene TRBV3-2), the J gene TRBJ1-1; D call uncertain. V lost 1 base and J lost 0, with 6 bases in between. This CDR3 spans 14 amino acids. Germline CDR1 LGHDT, CDR2 YNNKEL (reference sequence). As DNA, the CDR3 is TGTGCCAGCAGCCAAGGACTGATGAACACTGAAGCTTTCTTT. It yields the protein CASSQGLMNTEAFF.

This sequence joins TRBV7-8 and TRBJ1-1; TRBD1 is a possible D gene (5 bases). The CDR3 has 15 amino acids. V lost 5 bases to trimming and J lost 4 bases, with 17 bases between them. Germline CDR1 is SGHVS and CDR2 is FQNEAQ. The CDR3 is CASSALGRGSTEAFF. The CDR3 nucleotides are TGTGCCAGCAGCGCCCTCGGTCGGGGGAGCACTGAAGCTTTCTTT.

V and J are TRBV5-4 and TRBJ2-1; tentatively, D is TRBD1 (5 bases). The germline CDR1 and CDR2 sequences are SGHNT and YYREEE (reference sequence). V was cut by 0 bases and J by 10 bases, with 8 bases left in between. This CDR3 is built from 12 residues. CDR3 residues: CASSLDRREQFF. The CDR3 nucleotides are TGTGCCAGCAGCTTGGACAGGCGAGAGCAGTTCTTC. Complete variable domain (other parts from reference TRBV5-4 and TRBJ2-1): ETGVTQSPTHLIKTRGQQVTLRCSSQSGHNTVSWYQQALGQGPQFIFQYYREEENGRGNFPPRFSGLQFPNYSSELNVNALELDDSALYLCASSLDRREQFFGPGTRLTVL.

This chain joins TRBV9 and TRBJ1-1; possibly TRBD1 for D (6 bases). Per germline, CDR1 SGDLS and CDR2 YYNGEE. V dropped 3 bases and J dropped 4 bases, with 13 bases sitting between them. CDR3 length: 14 residues. In nucleotides, the CDR3 is TGTGCCAGCAGCGCCACAGGGCCGGGCACTGAAGCTTTCTTT. Amino acid sequence: CASSATGPGTEAFF.

The rearrangement links TRBV5-1 to TRBJ1-1; D perhaps matches TRBD1 (6 bases). Trimming left V 1 base short and J 0 bases short, with 13 bases between. Germline assignment: CDR1 SGHRS and CDR2 YFSETQ. The CDR3 loop spans 16 amino acids. This CDR3 reads CASSLNPGQLNTEAFF. CDR3 nucleotides: TGCGCCAGCAGCTTGAACCCCGGACAGTTGAACACTGAAGCTTTCTTT.

The chain joins TRBV12-3 or TRBV12-4 to TRBJ1-2, with a possible D match to TRBD1 (5 bases). The V end lost 7 bases, the J end lost 8 bases, and 14 bases lay between the germline ends. The CDR3 sequence is 12 residues long. This chain's CDR3 is CASKLQESGYTF. The CDR3 DNA sequence: TGTGCCAGCAAATTACAGGAGAGCGGCTACACCTTC.

V is TRBV5-8 and J is TRBJ1-5; possibly TRBD1 for D (5 bases). The V gene's germline CDR1 is SGHTS and CDR2 YDEGEE. V was shortened by 0 bases and J by 6 bases, with 7 bases between the two germline ends. The CDR3 extends over 13 amino acids. The CDR3 is CASSLERGQPQHF. CDR3 coding DNA: TGTGCCAGCAGCTTGGAAAGGGGTCAGCCCCAGCATTTT. The full variable domain, in which reference TRBV5-8 and TRBJ1-5 provide the parts outside the CDR3, is EAGVTQSPTHLIKTRGQQATLRCSPISGHTSVYWYQQALGLGLQFLLWYDEGEERNRGNFPPRFSGRQFPNYSSELNVNALELEDSALYLCASSLERGQPQHFGDGTRLSIL.

CDR3 in DNA: TGTGCCACCAGCAGAAGCCAGCTGACAGTACGCACCACAGATACGCAGTATTTT. It yields the protein CATSRSQLTVRTTDTQYF. This chain links TRBV15 with TRBJ2-3, with a possible D match to TRBD1 (5 bases). V was clipped by 2 bases and J by 2 bases, with 20 bases between them. This CDR3 region has 18 residues. Germline values: CDR1 LNHNV, CDR2 YYDKDF (reference sequence).

This clone was detected only a few times. This rearrangement joins TRBV7-3 to TRBJ1-6; 8 bases are a match to TRBD1. The CDR3 extends over 15 amino acids. V trimming: 5 bases; J trimming: 10 bases; junction bases outside the gene matches: 10. CDR1 is SGHTA and CDR2 is FQGTGA in the germline V gene. CDR3 sequence: CASSLTGDERSPLHF. CDR3 DNA sequence: TGTGCCAGCAGCCTGACAGGGGATGAACGGTCACCCCTCCACTTT.

The V call is TRBV9, the J call TRBJ1-2; no reliable D call. The CDR3 sequence is 13 residues long. Germline lookup yields CDR1 SGDLS and CDR2 YYNGEE. Trimming pared 2 bases from V and 5 bases from J, leaving 10 bases between. Written as DNA, the CDR3 is TGTGCCAGCAGCGTGAGTCAGGAATATGGCTACACCTTC. Encoded protein: CASSVSQEYGYTF.

The V and J genes are TRBV5-4 and TRBJ1-6, with D unresolved. The CDR3 length is 15 residues. CDR1 SGHNT and CDR2 YYREEE come from the germline V gene (reference sequence). Deletions cut 0 bases from V and 8 bases from J, with 12 bases between. The CDR3 bases are TGTGCCAGCAGCTTGGGAGCCCCTCGGGATTCACCCCTCCACTTT. Translation: CASSLGAPRDSPLHF.

The rearrangement joins TRBV27 to TRBJ2-7, with TRBD1 matching over 7 bases. This CDR3 is 14 amino acids long. CDR1 MNHEY and CDR2 SMNVEV come from the germline V gene (reference sequence). V was clipped by 5 bases and J by 4 bases; unmatched bases: 8. The CDR3 sequence is CASSSTGTAYEQYF. The CDR3 nucleotides read TGTGCCAGCAGTAGCACCGGGACAGCTTACGAGCAGTACTTC.

In this sample, this clone turned up a few times. The chain links TRBV19 to TRBJ2-5; TRBD1 agrees at 9 bases. Germline V CDR1 and CDR2: LNHDA, SQIVND (reference sequence). The CDR3 is 15 amino acids. V shed 7 bases and J 4 bases; nucleotides not matched to a gene: 10. CDR3 DNA sequence: TGTGCCAGTACCCCCGGGACAGGGAATCGAGAGACCCAGTACTTC. Translation gives CASTPGTGNRETQYF.

The chain couples TRBV3-1 (or the pseudogene TRBV3-2) to TRBJ2-1; TRBD2 aligns across 8 bases. The V gene end was trimmed by 5 bases and the J gene end by 3 bases; junction bases not matched to a gene: 18. In germline, CDR1 is LGHDT, CDR2 YNNKEL (reference sequence). The CDR3 runs to 19 residues. The CDR3 loop is CASSTIGRAVPTFYNEQFF. The CDR3 region has the DNA TGTGCCAGCAGCACGATCGGGAGGGCGGTCCCCACTTTCTACAATGAGCAGTTCTTC.